Presented here are 19 T cell receptor beta chains from one specimen sequenced in a study of T cell responses to AZD1222 COVID-19 vaccine. The protocol was immunoSEQ multiplex PCR, while the TCRdb copy is restricted to in-frame clones and leaves out a portion. The sample carries 65,000 to 70,000 clones, over 60% recorded once. Sequenced material: peripheral blood, taken on day 0 of AZD1222 vaccination. These receptors came from an adult in good health.

The rearrangement uses TRBV6-5 and TRBJ1-4; unclear D gene. The CDR3 is 12 amino acids. The germline V gene encodes CDR1 MNHEY and CDR2 SVGAGI. Trimming cost V 5 bases and J 8 bases, with 9 bases left between them. The CDR3 here is CASSPTHEKLFF. The CDR3 region has the DNA TGTGCCAGCAGTCCAACACACGAAAAACTGTTTTTT.

In regard to this clone: Germline and junction disagree at one end, which may indicate a read error. This chain links TRBV11-3 with TRBJ1-2, with D uncertain. The CDR3 totals 10 residues. Germline CDR1 SGHNT, CDR2 YENEEA. The CDR3 region has the DNA TGTGCCAGCAGCCCTGGGCCGGACTACTTC. Its translation is CASSPGPDYF.

For this clone: An end of the junction differs from the germline gene, which may be a read error. V is TRBV5-1 and J is TRBJ2-7, with unresolved D. The CDR3 sequence is 12 residues long. Germline V gene data show CDR1 as SGHRS and CDR2 as YFSETQ. CDR3 in amino acids: CASRLDHYEQYF. CDR3 nucleotide sequence: TGCGCCAGCAGGTTGGACCACTACGAGCAGTACTTC.

CDR3 in amino acids: CASREGQYEQYF. The CDR3, as DNA: TGTGCCAGCAGAGAGGGGCAGTACGAGCAGTACTTC. The V and J genes are TRBV6-5 and TRBJ2-7; D possibly uses TRBD1 or TRBD2 (5 bases each). Per the germline V gene, CDR1 is MNHEY and CDR2 is SVGAGI. There are 12 residues in the CDR3. The germline V and J ends were trimmed by 6 bases and 4 bases, with 10 bases remaining between them.

This clone appeared a single time. The rearrangement joins TRBV7-3 to TRBJ2-1, with 13 positions matching TRBD2. The germline V gene encodes CDR1 SGHTA and CDR2 FQGTGA. Germline trimming cut 5 bases from V and 7 bases from J; bases unmatched to any gene: 8. CDR3 length: 16 residues. CDR3 residues: CASSTLAGGPKNEQFF. Here the CDR3 DNA reads TGTGCCAGCAGCACACTAGCGGGGGGGCCAAAAAATGAGCAGTTCTTC.

The J gene is TRBJ1-4, the V gene TRBV25-1; maybe TRBD1 (5 bases). The CDR3 runs 16 residues. Germline CDR1 MGHDK, CDR2 SYGVNS. V was cut by 6 bases and J by 7 bases, with 21 bases left in between. This chain's CDR3 is CASSQWGPLLGEKLFF. CDR3 in DNA: TGTGCCAGCAGCCAGTGGGGACCCCTATTGGGTGAAAAACTGTTTTTT. The full variable domain, with the rest looked up from reference TRBV25-1 and TRBJ1-4, is EADIYQTPRYLVIGTGKKITLECSQTMGHDKMYWYQQDPGMELHLIHYSYGVNSTEKGDLSSESTVSRIRTEHFPLTLESARPSHTSQYLCASSQWGPLLGEKLFFGSGTQLSVL.

The count of this clone is one. The rearrangement uses TRBV9 and TRBJ2-3; D may be TRBD2 (7 bases). Trimming pared 4 bases from V and 1 base from J, leaving 10 bases between. There are 14 residues in the CDR3. The germline CDR1 and CDR2 sequences are SGDLS and YYNGEE. CDR3 coding DNA: TGTGCCAGCAGCCGCGGGGGCCGCACAGATACGCAGTATTTT. Translating gives CASSRGGRTDTQYF. The full variable domain, rest sourced from reference TRBV9 and TRBJ2-3, is DSGVTQTPKHLITATGQRVTLRCSPRSGDLSVYWYQQSLDQGLQFLIQYYNGEERAKGNILERFSAQQFPDLHSELNLSSLELGDSALYFCASSRGGRTDTQYFGPGTRLTVL.

The gene calls are TRBV25-1 and TRBJ1-2; weak D call: TRBD1 (5 bases). Trimming took 8 bases from V and 4 from J, leaving 11 bases between them. The germline CDR1 and CDR2 sequences are MGHDK and SYGVNS. This CDR3 has 12 amino acids. This CDR3 reads CASSGTIYGYTF. DNA of the CDR3: TGTGCCAGCTCCGGGACCATCTATGGCTACACCTTC.

This clone was detected only a few times. The V gene is TRBV27, the J gene TRBJ1-1; D unresolved. The CDR3 sequence is 13 residues long. Trimming took 7 bases from V and 4 from J, leaving 13 bases between them. From germline, CDR1 is MNHEY and CDR2 SMNVEV (reference sequence). CDR3 loop: CASIRSFGTEAFF. In DNA form, the CDR3 reads TGTGCCAGCATTAGGAGCTTTGGCACTGAAGCTTTCTTT.

V and J are TRBV7-3 and TRBJ2-1, with TRBD1 matching 10 bases. V was pared by 4 bases and J by 2 bases, with 5 bases of the junction left unmatched. This CDR3 region has 16 residues. Germline CDR1 reads SGHTA; CDR2 reads FQGTGA. CDR3 sequence (DNA): TGTGCCAGCAGCTCACCGACAGGGGGCGCCTACAATGAGCAGTTCTTC. Translated: CASSSPTGGAYNEQFF.

This clone occurred a few times. The rearrangement joins TRBV6-4 to TRBJ2-1, with TRBD2 matching 8 bases. Per germline, CDR1 MRHNA and CDR2 SNTAGT. The trim removed 3 bases at V and 6 bases at J, leaving 7 bases unmatched. CDR3 length: 15 amino acids. For the CDR3, the DNA is TGTGCCAGCAGTGAAATGGCGGGGGGAAGCAATGAGCAGTTCTTC. Translated: CASSEMAGGSNEQFF.

The rearrangement links TRBV30 to TRBJ1-5; D not resolved. V was shortened by 3 bases and J by 4 bases, with 16 bases between the two germline ends. Germline CDR1 reads GTSNPN; CDR2 reads SVGIG (reference sequence). The CDR3 runs to 15 residues. CDR3 region: CAWSPGFVGNQPQHF. The CDR3 DNA follows: TGTGCCTGGAGCCCTGGTTTCGTTGGTAATCAGCCCCAGCATTTT.

This chain links TRBV27 with TRBJ2-3; 11 nucleotides agree with TRBD2. This CDR3 region has 15 residues. J gave up 4 bases and V 6 bases, and 6 bases lay outside the gene matches. The germline gives CDR1 MNHEY, CDR2 SMNVEV (reference sequence). The CDR3 region is CASRVAGGLADTQYF. The CDR3 DNA sequence: TGTGCCAGCAGGGTAGCGGGGGGGCTGGCAGATACGCAGTATTTT.

The chain is built from TRBV10-3 and TRBJ1-6; a weak D match, TRBD1 (5 bases). Germline values: CDR1 ENHRY, CDR2 SYGVKD. V lost 6 bases to trimming and J lost 10 bases, with 16 bases between them. The CDR3 loop spans 14 amino acids. In DNA form, the CDR3 reads TGTGCCATCAGAGCAGACAGTCAGCAGTCACCCCTCCACTTT. Translation gives CAIRADSQQSPLHF.

The table lists this clone with a count of one. The chain joins TRBV5-1 to TRBJ1-2; D gene uncertain. This CDR3 has 12 amino acids. Trimming cost V 5 bases and J 0 bases, with 5 bases left between them. Germline CDR1 is SGHRS and CDR2 is YFSETQ. CDR3 sequence (DNA): TGCGCCAGCAGGGGTGCTAACTATGGCTACACCTTC. Amino acids: CASRGANYGYTF. The full variable domain, with the rest looked up from reference TRBV5-1 and TRBJ1-2, is KAGVTQTPRYLIKTRGQQVTLSCSPISGHRSVSWYQQTPGQGLQFLFEYFSETQRNKGNFPGRFSGRQFSNSRSEMNVSTLELGDSALYLCASRGANYGYTFGSGTRLTVV.

This chain uses TRBV18 with TRBJ2-7; D might be TRBD1 (6 bases). CDR3 length: 16 residues. CDR1 is KGHSH, CDR2 LQKENI, per germline. V was pared by 0 bases and J by 2 bases, with 14 bases between. The CDR3 reads CASSPPGRGSPYEQYF. CDR3 nucleotide sequence: TGTGCCAGCTCACCACCGGGCAGGGGATCCCCCTACGAGCAGTACTTC.

This chain connects TRBV6-5 to TRBJ1-4, with D unclear. Germline-derived CDR1 and CDR2 are MNHEY and SVGAGI. The CDR3 extends over 14 amino acids. Trimming took off 1 base at V and 4 bases at J, with 7 bases between the two ends. CDR3: CASSYLGDNEKLFF. In DNA, the CDR3 is TGTGCCAGCAGTTACTTGGGCGATAATGAAAAACTGTTTTTT.

The rearrangement links TRBV4-1 to TRBJ2-7; 9 bases are a match to TRBD1. V gave up 0 bases and J gave up 2 bases; unmatched junction bases: 8. Germline V gene sequence: CDR1 MGHRA, CDR2 YSYEKL. The CDR3 contains 17 residues. The CDR3: CASSQDAGTGTTYEQYF. The CDR3 DNA reads TGCGCCAGCAGCCAAGACGCCGGGACAGGGACGACCTACGAGCAGTACTTC.

J is TRBJ2-7 and V is TRBV12-2. TRBV12-2 is a documented pseudogene. The CDR3 contains 14 residues. The CDR3, as DNA: TGTGCAAGTCGCTTAGAGGGATTAGCCTACGAGCAGTACTTC. It specifies CASRLEGLAYEQYF.